The clone carrying this TCR beta chain was observed a handful of times. The data originate from a study of early T cells in non-severe SARS-CoV-2 infection. As for the study in general: Unsorted whole-blood RNA was sequenced in bulk, leaving chains unpaired.

Unique molecular identifiers tagged individual cDNA molecules. Each CDR3 protein is one row after TCRdb ran MiXCR on the 5' RACE reads. The sample consists of about 80,000 distinct CDR3 sequences, approximately 12% of them appearing once. There are 16 residues in the CDR3. Germline V CDR1 and CDR2: SGHTA, FQGNSA. V was trimmed by 5 bases and J by 3 bases, leaving 17 bases between them. Sequencing used whole blood. The sequence was obtained from an adult who was a healthcare worker with PCR-confirmed SARS-CoV-2 infection or an uninfected control (not recorded which). The chain has TRBV7-2 and TRBJ2-1; the D is unclear. Here the CDR3 reads CASSLQGNSLYNEQFF. CDR3 bases: TGTGCCAGCAGCCTGCAAGGGAACTCCCTCTACAATGAGCAGTTCTTC.